The 3 T cell receptor beta chains given below trace back to one sample, sequenced in a study of blood T cell repertoires in COVID-19. TCRdb keeps only in-frame clones here, not all; method: immunoSEQ multiplex PCR. The data contain 150,000 to 250,000 clones, 70% to 80% of them singletons. The sample comprised peripheral blood. The source of these receptors is a woman aged 40 to 50 with COVID-19, enrolled during active disease.

About this clone: One end of the junction varies from germline; a read error may be responsible. The chain combines TRBV5-1 with TRBJ1-4; D not certain. CDR1 is SGHRS, CDR2 YFSETQ, per germline. The CDR3 has 14 amino acids. The CDR3 nucleotides are TGCGCCAGCAGCTTGGAGTCTCCTAATGAAAAATTGTTTTTT. Translating gives CASSLESPNEKLFF.

This clone was seen a handful of times. The gene calls are TRBV5-4 and TRBJ2-5; TRBD2 agrees at 12 bases. Per germline, CDR1 SGHNT and CDR2 YYREEE (reference sequence). The CDR3 covers 14 residues. The junction had 0 bases not matched to a gene; V was cut back by 3 bases and J by 3 bases. The CDR3 DNA reads TGTGCCAGCAGCTCTAGCGGGAGGGAAGAGACCCAGTACTTC. It codes for CASSSSGREETQYF.

V gene TRBV6-5 combines with J gene TRBJ2-7; TRBD1 aligns across 9 bases. The CDR3 is made up of 15 amino acids. The germline CDR1 and CDR2 sequences are MNHEY and SVGAGI. V trimming: 0 bases; J trimming: 2 bases; junction bases outside the gene matches: 2. CDR3 sequence (DNA): TGTGCCAGCAGTTACTCGCGGACAGGGGCCTACGAGCAGTACTTC. Translating it yields CASSYSRTGAYEQYF.